Below are 5 T cell receptor beta chains sequenced from a single sample in a study of blood T cell repertoires in COVID-19 (dated by TCRdb to 2019 to 2021). The library was obtained by the immunoSEQ multiplex PCR assay. The table was pulled from immuneACCESS by TCRdb, which kept in-frame rearrangements only. Such tables lose some clones; where checked, under half of the loss comes from unresolved V genes, and the rest has no known cause. The sample table holds some 400,000 clones, of which around 87% were seen once. In total, the top ten clones hold 2.3% of the sample. Sequencing was carried out using peripheral blood. The origin of the receptors is a woman aged 60 to 75 with COVID-19, enrolled during active disease.

This chain uses TRBV5-8 with TRBJ1-5; a weak D match, TRBD1 (6 bases). Trimming shortened V by 1 base and J by 4 bases, and 12 bases separated the two germline ends. The CDR3 is made up of 15 amino acids. Germline V gene sequence: CDR1 SGHTS, CDR2 YDEGEE. Written as DNA, the CDR3 is TGTGCCAGCAGCTTGAAAAGGGGGTGGAATCAGCCCCAGCATTTT. It translates to CASSLKRGWNQPQHF.

V gene TRBV5-1 combines with J gene TRBJ1-2, with D perhaps TRBD1 (6 bases). Germline CDR1 is SGHRS and CDR2 is YFSETQ. Trimming cost V 1 base and J 4 bases, with 11 bases left between them. This CDR3 has 14 amino acids. CDR3 protein: CASSLRGRSYGYTF. The CDR3 region has the DNA TGCGCCAGCAGCTTGAGGGGGAGATCCTATGGCTACACCTTC.

The chain joins TRBV7-6 to TRBJ2-2, with 7 positions matching TRBD2. Trimming removed 3 bases from V and 5 bases from J; junction bases left unmatched: 9. The CDR3 contains 16 residues. Germline V lookup: CDR1 SGHVS, CDR2 FNYEAQ. In nucleotides, the CDR3 is TGTGCCAGCAGCTTGGGACGGGGGGTCCCAACCGGGGAGCTGTTTTTT. Its translation: CASSLGRGVPTGELFF.

The chain employs TRBV13 and TRBJ1-6, with 7 bases fitting TRBD1. Trimming took 5 bases from V and 6 from J; bases not matched to a gene: 10. The germline gives CDR1 PRHDT, CDR2 FYEKMQ (reference sequence). The CDR3 runs 16 residues. CDR3 bases: TGTGCCAGCAGCCCCGGGCCGGGACAGCCTAATTCACCCCTCCACTTT. Protein sequence: CASSPGPGQPNSPLHF.

The chain combines TRBV27 with TRBJ1-6, with a tentative D call TRBD1 (5 bases). CDR3 length: 14 amino acids. The V end lost 3 bases, the J end lost 5 bases, and 8 bases lay between the germline ends. Per germline, CDR1 MNHEY and CDR2 SMNVEV (reference sequence). The CDR3 loop is CASSFGRDNSPLHF. The DNA of the CDR3 is TGTGCCAGCAGTTTCGGCAGGGATAATTCACCCCTCCACTTT.